These 16 T cell receptor beta chains originate from one sample sequenced in a study of PD-L1 blockade in urothelial cancer. Some clones are missing from TCRdb's copy, which holds only in-frame ones; the method was immunoSEQ multiplex PCR. In the table there are about 74,000 clones, roughly 90% of which are singletons. Time point indicated: pretreatment peripheral blood. Sequences were derived from PBMCs, sampled around atezolizumab (anti-PD-L1) treatment. These receptor sequences come from a man aged 65 to 79 with urothelial cancer.

The chain combines TRBV2 with TRBJ2-7, with 9 bases fitting TRBD2. The J segment lost 2 bases and the V segment lost 4 bases, leaving 3 bases of the junction unmatched. Germline V gene sequence: CDR1 SNHLY, CDR2 FYNNEI. The CDR3 runs to 14 residues. The CDR3 sequence is CASSAGLAPYEQYF. CDR3 coding DNA: TGTGCCAGCAGTGCGGGACTAGCCCCCTACGAGCAGTACTTC.

Only a few counts were recorded for this clone. The chain carries TRBV7-3 and TRBJ2-2; a weak D match, TRBD1 (6 bases). V was pared by 0 bases and J by 5 bases, with 13 bases between. This CDR3 spans 16 amino acids. The germline V gene encodes CDR1 SGHTA and CDR2 FQGTGA. In DNA, the CDR3 is TGTGCCAGCAGCTTAACTCCCGACAGGTTTACCGGGGAGCTGTTTTTT. This sequence encodes CASSLTPDRFTGELFF.

This clone was detected once. This chain's CDR3 is CASSLYLAGDEQYF. CDR3 nucleotide sequence: TGCGCCAGCAGCTTGTATCTAGCGGGTGACGAGCAGTACTTC. The chain uses TRBV5-1 and TRBJ2-7; 8 nucleotides line up with TRBD2. The J segment lost 5 bases and the V segment lost 1 base, leaving 5 bases of the junction unmatched. The length of the CDR3 is 14 residues. The germline V gene has CDR1 SGHRS and CDR2 YFSETQ.

This clone was counted only a few times. Written as DNA, the CDR3 is TGTGCCACCAGCTCTCCCGGGACAGACCTAGCCAAAAACATTCAGTACTTC. It specifies CATSSPGTDLAKNIQYF. This chain uses TRBV15 with TRBJ2-4, with 7 bases that match TRBD1. V lost 5 bases, J lost 0 bases, and 10 bases stayed unmatched. CDR1 LNHNV and CDR2 YYDKDF come from the germline V gene (reference sequence). The CDR3 spans 17 residues.

The chain is built from TRBV5-4 and TRBJ2-2; D is ambiguous. Germline V gives CDR1 SGHNT, CDR2 YYREEE (reference sequence). This CDR3 has 14 residues. V was trimmed by 4 bases and J by 6 bases, leaving 13 bases between them. CDR3 DNA sequence: TGTGCCAGCAGCCCCTCTGGCACCTCCGGGGAGCTGTTTTTT. It is translated as CASSPSGTSGELFF.

V is TRBV18 and J is TRBJ2-1; TRBD1 matches at 7 bases. Germline V CDR1 and CDR2: KGHSH, LQKENI. The length of the CDR3 is 16 residues. Trimming at V came to 3 bases and at J to 7 bases, leaving 12 bases not matched to a gene. CDR3 sequence: CASSPRLETGRNEQFF. CDR3 bases: TGTGCCAGCTCACCTAGACTTGAGACAGGGCGAAATGAGCAGTTCTTC.

The chain is built from TRBV19 and TRBJ2-3, with TRBD2 matching over 10 bases. In germline, CDR1 is LNHDA, CDR2 SQIVND (reference sequence). The V gene end was trimmed by 4 bases and the J gene end by 0 bases; junction bases not matched to a gene: 1. The CDR3 covers 15 residues. DNA for the CDR3: TGTGCCAGTAGTAGTAGCGGGGGGAGCACAGATACGCAGTATTTT. Protein: CASSSSGGSTDTQYF.

This chain links TRBV7-5 with TRBJ2-5; the table's D call, TRBD1, has no DNA check behind it. TRBV7-5 corresponds to a pseudogene. This CDR3 has 15 residues. The chain's CDR3 is CVRSLRGQNKETQYF. The CDR3 DNA reads as TGTGTCAGAAGCTTACGTGGACAAAATAAAGAGACCCAGTACTTC.

This clone showed up just a few times. CDR3 DNA: TGTGCCAGCAGCGTAGGACAGATGAACACTGAAGCTTTCTTT. Translated, it gives CASSVGQMNTEAFF. J is TRBJ1-1 and V is TRBV9; a weak D match, TRBD1 (5 bases). The CDR3 length is 14 residues. CDR1 and CDR2 from the germline V gene are SGDLS and YYNGEE. Trimming left V 0 bases short and J 0 bases short, with 6 bases between.

The rearrangement uses TRBV6-5 and TRBJ1-3, with 7 nucleotides matching TRBD1. Germline loops: CDR1 MNHEY, CDR2 SVGAGI. J was trimmed by 0 bases and V by 5 bases; bases with no gene match: 4. The CDR3 has 15 residues. The CDR3: CASSRQGVSGNTIYF. Written as DNA, the CDR3 is TGTGCCAGCAGTAGACAGGGCGTCTCTGGAAACACCATATATTTT.

The DNA of the CDR3 is TGCGCCAGCACCCAAGGGGTCACTAATGAAAAACTGTTTTTT. Translating it yields CASTQGVTNEKLFF. The chain links TRBV5-1 to TRBJ1-4; D perhaps matches TRBD1 (5 bases). Germline CDR1 and CDR2: SGHRS and YFSETQ. This CDR3 region has 14 residues. Deletions cut 6 bases from V and 2 bases from J, with 11 bases between.

The chain is built from TRBV27 and TRBJ2-7; 13 positions agree with TRBD2. After removal of 5 bases from V and 5 bases from J, the junction contained 6 bases not matched to a gene. The CDR3 runs 15 residues. From germline, CDR1 is MNHEY and CDR2 SMNVEV (reference sequence). The CDR3, as DNA: TGTGCCAGCAGTAAACTAGCGGGAGGGTCCCACGAGCAGTACTTC. Encoded protein: CASSKLAGGSHEQYF.

V usage is TRBV29-1 and J usage is TRBJ2-7, with TRBD1 matching over 7 bases. Trimming took 7 bases from V and 3 from J; bases not matched to a gene: 9. Germline V gene data show CDR1 as SQVTM and CDR2 as ANQGSEA. CDR3 length: 13 residues. CDR3 protein: CSAPRQGNYEQYF. The CDR3 coding sequence is TGCAGCGCCCCTAGACAGGGCAACTACGAGCAGTACTTC.

The chain has TRBV15 and TRBJ2-2, with D perhaps TRBD2 (7 bases). V was cut by 8 bases and J by 7 bases, with 20 bases left in between. The CDR3 is 15 amino acids. Germline V gives CDR1 LNHNV, CDR2 YYDKDF (reference sequence). This CDR3 reads CATRLRGAGGGELFF. The CDR3 coding sequence is TGTGCCACCCGGCTTCGGGGGGCCGGGGGCGGGGAGCTGTTTTTT.

The chain couples TRBV29-1 to TRBJ2-5, with 11 bases lining up with TRBD2. V trimming: 5 bases; J trimming: 1 base; junction bases outside the gene matches: 3. CDR1 is SQVTM, CDR2 ANQGSEA, per germline. The CDR3 has 14 residues. CDR3: CSVTSGSFQETQYF. The DNA for the CDR3 is TGCAGCGTTACTAGCGGGAGTTTCCAAGAGACCCAGTACTTC.

The V and J genes are TRBV28 and TRBJ2-4; 8 bases align to TRBD1. The ends lost 6 bases at V and 2 bases at J; junction bases unmatched: 6. The CDR3 has 15 residues. Germline loops: CDR1 MDHEN, CDR2 SYDVKM. CDR3 sequence (DNA): TGTGCCAGCAGGGGGCCAGGGGGCTCCAAAAACATTCAGTACTTC. This gives the protein CASRGPGGSKNIQYF.